Described below is a single TCR beta chain sequence and its context. The antigen is undetermined. TCRdb keeps only in-frame clones here, not all; method: immunoSEQ multiplex PCR. The top ten clones hold 0.76% of a sample with approximately 50,000 clones, approximately 90% of them seen once. This sample was included in a study of OX40 agonist ivuxolimab in advanced cancers. At the level of the study: Patients in dose escalation had liver, melanoma, kidney or head and neck cancers. Findings and limits, study-wide: Researchers report that CD8+ T cells had, on average, more expanded clones than CD4+. Among the nonresponders, some also had low normalized T-cell clonal expansion.

Patients with autoimmune history or systemic immunosuppression were excluded. The material sequenced was CD4+ or CD8+ T cells sorted from blood, taken in a trial of the OX40 agonist ivuxolimab. This TCR was sampled from an adult with an advanced solid tumor such as melanoma, head and neck, liver or kidney cancer.

CDR3 amino acids: CAGSGHSTTNEKLFF. In DNA form, the CDR3 reads TGTGCCGGGTCGGGACACTCGACAACTAATGAAAAACTGTTTTTT. The chain employs TRBV2 and TRBJ1-4; the D gene is possibly TRBD1 (6 bases). V was pared by 11 bases and J by 0 bases, with 16 bases between. There are 15 residues in the CDR3. Germline values: CDR1 SNHLY, CDR2 FYNNEI.